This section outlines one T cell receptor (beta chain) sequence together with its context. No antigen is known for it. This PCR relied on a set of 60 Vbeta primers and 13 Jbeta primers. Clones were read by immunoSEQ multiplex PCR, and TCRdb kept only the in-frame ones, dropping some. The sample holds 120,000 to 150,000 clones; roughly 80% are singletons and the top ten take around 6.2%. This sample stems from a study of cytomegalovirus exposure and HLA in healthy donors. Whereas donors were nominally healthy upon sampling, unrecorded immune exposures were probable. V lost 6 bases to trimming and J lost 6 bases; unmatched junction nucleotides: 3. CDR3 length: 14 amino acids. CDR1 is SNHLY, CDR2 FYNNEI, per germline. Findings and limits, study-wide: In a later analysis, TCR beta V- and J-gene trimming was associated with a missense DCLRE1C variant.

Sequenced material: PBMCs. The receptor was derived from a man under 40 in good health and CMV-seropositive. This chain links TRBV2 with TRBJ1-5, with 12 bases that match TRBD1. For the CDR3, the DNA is TGTGCCAGCAGGGGACAGGGGGCCTCTCAGCCCCAGCATTTT. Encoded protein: CASRGQGASQPQHF.